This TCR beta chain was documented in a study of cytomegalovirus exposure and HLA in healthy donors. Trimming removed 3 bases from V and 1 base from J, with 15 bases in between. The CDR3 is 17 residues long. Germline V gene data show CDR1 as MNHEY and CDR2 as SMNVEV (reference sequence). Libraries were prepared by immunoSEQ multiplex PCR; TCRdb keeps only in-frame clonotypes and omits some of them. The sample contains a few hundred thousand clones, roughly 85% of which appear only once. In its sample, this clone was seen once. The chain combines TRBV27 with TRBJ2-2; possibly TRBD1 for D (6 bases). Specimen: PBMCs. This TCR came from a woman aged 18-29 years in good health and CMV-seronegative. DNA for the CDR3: TGTGCCAGCAGTTTTCGAAGGCCAGGGGTGAACACCGGGGAGCTGTTTTTT. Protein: CASSFRRPGVNTGELFF.